Included here is one T cell receptor (beta chain) sequence, with context. V was trimmed by 1 base and J by 1 base, leaving 9 bases between them. CDR3 length: 15 amino acids. The germline V gene has CDR1 SGHTS and CDR2 YDEGEE. This record comes from a study of cytomegalovirus exposure and HLA in healthy donors. The PCR employed 60 Vbeta primers together with 13 Jbeta primers. Sequencing used immunoSEQ multiplex PCR; TCRdb keeps in-frame clones, though not all of them. The sample has about 130,000 clones; 17% are singletons. This TCR was sampled from a female donor in good health and CMV-seropositive. The J gene is TRBJ1-3, the V gene TRBV5-8; no clear D gene. The source material was PBMCs. This CDR3 reads CASSLSILSGNTIYF. CDR3 nucleotide sequence: TGTGCCAGCAGCTTGTCAATTCTATCTGGAAACACCATATATTTT.